The rows below give T cell receptor beta chains drawn from one sample of a study of CD8+ T cells in alopecia areata. The table came from immunoSEQ multiplex PCR; TCRdb's copy has only in-frame clones and leaves some out. This sample has 110,000 to 150,000 clones, with more than 85% found just once. Sequenced here: CD8+ T cells sorted from blood, sampled at week 4, from a patient treated with tofacitinib. These receptors were taken from a human donor with alopecia areata. Both conserved end residues are part of each CDR3. A D gene is named only where the DNA matches it firmly. Only some rows state a clone size, as once, few, many or a class for expanded clones.

J: TRBJ2-1; size: NA; V: TRBV30; length: 13; D: TRBD2; DNA: TGTGCCTGGGGACTAGCGGCCTACAATGAGCAGTTCTTC; CDR3: CAWGLAAYNEQFF
J: TRBJ2-7; size: NA; V: TRBV28; length: 14; D: NA; DNA: TGTGCCAGCAGTCCCGAGATACAGGGCTACGAGCAGTACTTC; CDR3: CASSPEIQGYEQYF
J: TRBJ1-2; size: NA; V: TRBV29-1; length: 16; D: NA; DNA: TGCAGCGTTGAAGATATGGGGGCTTCGAGATGGTATGGCTACACCTTC; CDR3: CSVEDMGASRWYGYTF
J: TRBJ2-1; size: once; V: TRBV6-5; length: 11; D: NA; DNA: TGTGCCAGCAGTTTGGGCCCCGAGCAGTTCTTC; CDR3: CASSLGPEQFF
J: TRBJ2-7; size: NA; V: TRBV13; length: 15; D: NA; DNA: TGTGCCAGCAGCCCCTTCGCGTCAGGCAACTACGAGCAGTACTTC; CDR3: CASSPFASGNYEQYF
J: TRBJ2-2; size: NA; V: TRBV7-9; length: 12; D: NA; DNA: TGTGCCAGCAGTGCTACTGGCGGGGAGCTGTTTTTT; CDR3: CASSATGGELFF
J: TRBJ1-2; size: NA; V: TRBV5-6; length: 15; D: NA; DNA: TGTGCCAGTGCATTAACCTTACAGGGAGACTATGGCTACACCTTC; CDR3: CASALTLQGDYGYTF
J: TRBJ2-7; size: NA; V: TRBV30; length: 12; D: NA; DNA: TGTGCCTGGAGTCCCACGGACTACGAGCAGTACTTC; CDR3: CAWSPTDYEQYF
J: TRBJ2-7; size: NA; V: TRBV29-1; length: 11; D: NA; DNA: TGCAGCGTTGATGATAGGGGCGAGCAGTACTTC; CDR3: CSVDDRGEQYF
J: TRBJ2-7; size: NA; V: TRBV7-9; length: 14; D: NA; DNA: TGTGCCAGCAGCCCGAGGGACCTCGGCTACGAGCAGTACTTC; CDR3: CASSPRDLGYEQYF
J: TRBJ1-6; size: NA; V: TRBV5-6; length: 14; D: NA; DNA: TGTGCCAGCACCCTCGTCGGCAGTGATTCACCCCTCCACTTT; CDR3: CASTLVGSDSPLHF
J: TRBJ2-6; size: NA; V: TRBV4-1; length: 17; D: TRBD1; DNA: TGCGCCAGCAGCCAAGATGGGACAGGCTCTGGGGCCAACGTCCTGACTTTC; CDR3: CASSQDGTGSGANVLTF
J: TRBJ2-2; size: NA; V: TRBV25-1; length: 18; D: TRBD1; DNA: TGTGCCAGCAGTGAATCCAGGGGGCAGCGGGCGAACACCGGGGAGCTGTTTTTT; CDR3: CASSESRGQRANTGELFF